This entry describes one TCR beta chain. Per the original methods: The assay estimated nucleated cells by amplifying reference gene primers. Clones were read by immunoSEQ multiplex PCR, and TCRdb kept only the in-frame ones, dropping some. V and J calls and clone size follow that table, whereas D and trimming were derived from the DNA. The table records 59,000 or so clones, roughly 91% of them present only once. This CDR3 has 14 residues. Trimming pared 9 bases from V and 2 bases from J, leaving 14 bases between. Germline V gene lookup returns CDR1 SGHRS and CDR2 YFSETQ. The sample comes from a study of blood T cell repertoires in COVID-19. Overall study context: Italy, Spain and the United States were the sources of the convalescent and acute COVID-19 samples. T cells, B-cell-depleted T cells, or PBMCs supplied cDNA or gDNA.

The chain has TRBV5-1 and TRBJ2-2; D is possibly TRBD2 (5 bases). Sequencing used peripheral blood. The receptor comes from a human donor in a cohort sampled during active COVID-19. The CDR3 DNA reads TGCGCCACCGGACTCACAGTAAACACCGGGGAGCTGTTTTTT. Its translation: CATGLTVNTGELFF.